The 30 T cell receptor beta chains below were found in one sample sequenced in a study of regulatory T cells in long-lasting Graves disease. The sample's time point: persistent/refractory GD, antithyroid drugs over 5 years with positive TRAb. The TCR library used RNA extracted from PBMCs. CDR3-region Arm-PCR and iRepertoire HTBI primers produced the TCR beta libraries. Using its own MiXCR run on the multiplex PCR reads, TCRdb lists one record per CDR3 protein. The top ten hold just over 55% of the sample, which has under 350,000 distinct CDR3 sequences, roughly 21% seen once. Sequenced material: peripheral blood mononuclear cells (PBMCs), taken when the disease was refractory, from a patient treated with antithyroid drugs. These receptors originate from a female donor with Graves disease.

The V call is TRBV9, the J call TRBJ2-5, with D possibly called TRBD1 or TRBD2 (5 bases each). The CDR3 consists of 16 residues. Deletions cut 4 bases from V and 3 bases from J, with 19 bases between. CDR1 is SGDLS and CDR2 is YYNGEE in the germline V gene. The CDR3 is CASSTGDLAGEETQYF. For the CDR3, the DNA is TGTGCCAGCAGCACCGGGGACCTTGCCGGTGAAGAGACCCAGTACTTC. Variable domain in full (rest from reference TRBV9 and TRBJ2-5): DSGVTQTPKHLITATGQRVTLRCSPRSGDLSVYWYQQSLDQGLQFLIQYYNGEERAKGNILERFSAQQFPDLHSELNLSSLELGDSALYFCASSTGDLAGEETQYFGPGTRLLVL.

This clonotype was observed at least ten times. The chain employs TRBV6-2 or TRBV6-3 and TRBJ1-4; unclear D gene. Germline V CDR1 and CDR2: MNHEY, SVGEGT. The CDR3 contains 13 residues. Trimming shortened V by 0 bases and J by 12 bases, and 11 bases separated the two germline ends. CDR3 nucleotides: TGTGCCAGCAGTTACTCGCACACAGAGGAACTGTTTTTT. Amino acids: CASSYSHTEELFF.

The V call is TRBV6-1, the J call TRBJ1-1; D gene unclear. The length of the CDR3 is 14 residues. Trimming left V 11 bases short and J 1 base short, with 17 bases between. CDR1 MNHNS and CDR2 SASEGT come from the germline V gene. CDR3 sequence (DNA): TGTGCCGGCACCAGAAACGGGGAGAACACTGAAGCTTTCTTT. Protein: CAGTRNGENTEAFF.

V and J are TRBV4-2 and TRBJ1-2; TRBD1 might be the D (6 bases). Looked up from germline, CDR1 is LGHNA and CDR2 is YNFKEQ. This CDR3 is built from 15 residues. V was cut by 0 bases and J by 3 bases, with 11 bases left in between. The CDR3 coding sequence is TGTGCCAGCAGCCAAGATATGGGGGGCCACTATGGCTACACCTTC. It translates to CASSQDMGGHYGYTF.

This clonotype was seen a handful of times. The chain employs TRBV20-1 and TRBJ1-5, with unresolved D. V was clipped by 0 bases and J by 2 bases, with 11 bases between them. CDR3 length: 15 residues. Germline V gene sequence: CDR1 DFQATT, CDR2 SNEGSKA (reference sequence). The CDR3 DNA reads TGCAGTGCTAGAGATTTAACGAGGGGCAATCAGCCCCAGCATTTT. Residues: CSARDLTRGNQPQHF.

This clonotype was observed a few times. This sequence joins TRBV4-3 and TRBJ1-2; a possible D gene is TRBD1 (5 bases). The CDR3 spans 13 residues. The germline V and J ends were trimmed by 0 bases and 9 bases, with 11 bases remaining between them. Germline assignment: CDR1 LGHNA and CDR2 YSLEER. DNA of the CDR3: TGCGCCAGCAGCCAAGATCGTAGGGGCCGCTACACCTTC. It is translated as CASSQDRRGRYTF.

This clonotype occurred a few times. This could be a read error, since a much larger clone is one nucleotide away. This sequence joins TRBV27 and TRBJ2-7; the D gene is possibly TRBD2 (6 bases). This CDR3 is built from 15 residues. Germline V gives CDR1 MNHEY, CDR2 SMNVEV (reference sequence). Trimming removed 6 bases from V and 2 bases from J, with 17 bases in between. CDR3 coding DNA: TGTGCCAGCAGGCTGGGGCCGGGGGTAACCTACGAGCAGTACTTC. It yields the protein CASRLGPGVTYEQYF.

This chain uses TRBV6-1 with TRBJ2-5, with TRBD2 matching over 9 bases. This CDR3 contains 17 residues. The germline V gene has CDR1 MNHNS and CDR2 SASEGT. The trim removed 3 bases at V and 0 bases at J, leaving 8 bases unmatched. The CDR3 DNA sequence: TGTGCCAGCAGTGATTGGGTGCGGGGGGGCGACCAAGAGACCCAGTACTTC. Its protein product is CASSDWVRGGDQETQYF.

This chain links TRBV20-1 with TRBJ1-2; D is unresolved. V was pared by 1 base and J by 4 bases, with 4 bases between. The germline V gene has CDR1 DFQATT and CDR2 SNEGSKA (reference sequence). The CDR3 is 11 amino acids. Written as DNA, the CDR3 is TGCAGTGCTAGAGCCCCCTATGGCTACACCTTC. It is translated as CSARAPYGYTF.

This clonotype was counted only a few times. This sequence joins TRBV27 and TRBJ2-7, with a tentative D call TRBD2 (6 bases). Germline loops: CDR1 MNHEY, CDR2 SMNVEV (reference sequence). V lost 3 bases, J lost 2 bases, and 14 bases lay in between. The CDR3 sequence is 15 residues long. The CDR3 loop reads CASSFAGPPPYEQYF. For the CDR3, the DNA is TGTGCCAGCAGTTTTGCGGGACCTCCTCCCTACGAGCAGTACTTC.

There are many counts of this clonotype. The chain combines TRBV7-9 with TRBJ2-7, with 13 bases identical to TRBD2. This CDR3 is 16 amino acids long. V lost 5 bases, J lost 6 bases, and 10 bases stayed unmatched. Germline V gene lookup returns CDR1 SEHNR and CDR2 FQNEAQ (reference sequence). The CDR3 DNA reads as TGTGCCAGCAGCATTTCCGGGGGGACTAGCGGGATCGAGCAGTACTTC. Translated: CASSISGGTSGIEQYF.

CDR3 coding DNA: TGCAGCGTTAGCCGAGAGACCCAGTACTTC. Its protein product is CSVSRETQYF. The gene calls are TRBV29-1 and TRBJ2-5; D uncertain. Per the germline V gene, CDR1 is SQVTM and CDR2 is ANQGSEA. The CDR3 covers 10 residues. V dropped 5 bases and J dropped 4 bases, with 5 bases sitting between them.

The rearrangement joins TRBV6-2 or TRBV6-3 to TRBJ1-5; no definite D call. Germline loops: CDR1 MNHEY, CDR2 SVGEGT. With 6 bases removed from V and 0 bases from J, the gap between germline ends came to 15 bases. The CDR3 loop spans 16 amino acids. This CDR3 is CASSPRAGYSNQPQHF. The CDR3 DNA reads TGTGCCAGCAGCCCTAGGGCCGGGTATAGCAATCAGCCCCAGCATTTT.

This clonotype was seen at least ten times. The chain recombines TRBV29-1 with TRBJ1-1; D is undetermined. The CDR3 is made up of 13 amino acids. Germline V gene lookup returns CDR1 SQVTM and CDR2 ANQGSEA. Trimming removed 7 bases from V and 5 bases from J, with 17 bases in between. CDR3 amino acids: CSAPDLIGTEAFF. In DNA, the CDR3 is TGCAGCGCCCCGGACCTTATCGGGACTGAAGCTTTCTTT.

This clonotype was counted many times. The CDR3 nucleotides are TGTGCCACCAGTGACCCGACCTGGACGGAGACCCAGTACTTC. This translates into CATSDPTWTETQYF. The chain uses TRBV24-1 and TRBJ2-5; D gene uncertain. Germline V gives CDR1 KGHDR, CDR2 SFDVKD. The CDR3 totals 14 residues. The V end was cut by 4 bases, the J end by 5 bases, with 13 bases between.

J is TRBJ1-3 and V is TRBV6-1; D gene uncertain. Between the trimmed V and J ends, which lost 4 bases and 0 bases, there was a span of 16 bases. Germline-derived CDR1 and CDR2 are MNHNS and SASEGT. The CDR3 is made up of 17 amino acids. CDR3 region: CASSVPAIDISGNTIYF. The DNA for the CDR3 is TGTGCCAGCAGTGTCCCCGCTATAGACATCTCTGGAAACACCATATATTTT.

The chain uses TRBV11-2 and TRBJ2-1; 8 bases match TRBD2. The V gene's germline CDR1 is SGHAT and CDR2 FQNNGV. J lost 8 bases, V lost 3 bases, and 3 bases had no gene match. This CDR3 contains 13 residues. CDR3 residues: CASSLPGGDEQFF. The CDR3 DNA reads as TGTGCCAGCAGCTTGCCGGGAGGGGATGAGCAGTTCTTC. The full variable domain, completed using reference TRBV11-2 and TRBJ2-1, is EAGVAQSPRYKIIEKRQSVAFWCNPISGHATLYWYQQILGQGPKLLIQFQNNGVVDDSQLPKDRFSAERLKGVDSTLKIQPAKLEDSAVYLCASSLPGGDEQFFGPGTRLTVL.

This clonotype came up a few times. The chain employs TRBV5-1 and TRBJ1-6, with 7 positions matching TRBD1. The CDR3 contains 16 residues. The germline CDR1 and CDR2 sequences are SGHRS and YFSETQ. Trimming removed 4 bases from V and 7 bases from J; junction bases left unmatched: 11. The CDR3 DNA follows: TGCGCCAGCAGCGACTTCTCAGACAGGGTAAATTCACCCCTCCACTTT. Its protein product is CASSDFSDRVNSPLHF.

Worth noting for this clonotype: A much larger clone lies one base from this, so it may be a read error. V usage is TRBV7-2 and J usage is TRBJ2-7; 7 nucleotides match TRBD2. This CDR3 has 13 amino acids. Germline CDR1 SGHTA, CDR2 FQGNSA. DNA for the CDR3: TGTGCCGGCAGCTCTAGCGGCCTCTACGAGCAGTACTTC. Encoded protein: CAGSSSGLYEQYF.

This clonotype was picked up a small number of times. This chain connects TRBV29-1 to TRBJ2-5; 10 bases map to TRBD2. The V segment lost 7 bases and the J segment 9 bases; nucleotides outside the gene matches: 8. The CDR3 is 12 residues long. From germline, CDR1 is SQVTM and CDR2 ANQGSEA. The CDR3: CSAGAGGPAQYF. Written as DNA, the CDR3 is TGCAGCGCCGGAGCGGGAGGGCCGGCCCAGTACTTC.

In this sample, this clonotype turned up a few times. The chain couples TRBV6-1 to TRBJ2-7; D gene ambiguous. Trimming pared 7 bases from V and 3 bases from J, leaving 19 bases between. The CDR3 covers 15 residues. Germline CDR1 MNHNS, CDR2 SASEGT. The CDR3 nucleotides read TGTGCCAGCATCAACACCTTGGACCGTAGCTACGAGCAGTACTTC. Its protein is CASINTLDRSYEQYF.

The CDR3 DNA sequence: TGTGCCAGCAGTGTCAGGGAGGATGGGTACGAGCAGTACTTC. It yields the protein CASSVREDGYEQYF. This chain links TRBV27 with TRBJ2-7, with D perhaps TRBD2 (6 bases). Germline CDR1 and CDR2: MNHEY and SMNVEV (reference sequence). This CDR3 has 14 amino acids. V was trimmed by 5 bases and J by 4 bases, leaving 15 bases between them.

This chain uses TRBV19 with TRBJ1-1; D is unclear. Deletions cut 4 bases from V and 8 bases from J, with 11 bases between. Germline V gives CDR1 LNHDA, CDR2 SQIVND (reference sequence). This CDR3 comprises 12 residues. CDR3 nucleotides: TGTGCCAGTAGTAAGAGGCGAGGCGAAGCTTTCTTT. Amino acids: CASSKRRGEAFF.

This clonotype has ten or more counts. This chain links TRBV27 with TRBJ1-2; D unresolved. CDR1 MNHEY and CDR2 SMNVEV come from the germline V gene (reference sequence). V was shortened by 6 bases and J by 4 bases, with 6 bases between the two germline ends. This CDR3 comprises 11 residues. The CDR3 reads CASSSGYGYTF. The CDR3 nucleotides read TGTGCCAGCAGCTCAGGCTATGGCTACACCTTC.

This clonotype was counted at least ten times. The DNA of the CDR3 is TGTGCCAGCAGCCATGTTAAAGAGACCCAGTACTTC. Residues: CASSHVKETQYF. The gene calls are TRBV14 and TRBJ2-5, with D unresolved. The germline V gene has CDR1 SGHDN and CDR2 FVKESK. V was cut by 3 bases and J by 3 bases, with 5 bases left in between. The CDR3 extends over 12 amino acids.

The gene calls are TRBV9 and TRBJ2-2; TRBD1 agrees at 7 bases. The CDR3 runs to 15 residues. The germline V gene encodes CDR1 SGDLS and CDR2 YYNGEE. V lost 0 bases and J lost 6; bases outside the gene matches: 5. The CDR3 is CASSVESRGPGELFF. In nucleotides, the CDR3 is TGTGCCAGCAGCGTAGAATCTAGGGGGCCCGGGGAGCTGTTTTTT.

As DNA, the CDR3 is TGTGCCTGGGCGTCCACGTTGGGGGAGCTGTTTTTT. Its protein product is CAWASTLGELFF. The V and J genes are TRBV30 and TRBJ2-2; D remains ambiguous. Germline values: CDR1 GTSNPN, CDR2 SVGIG (reference sequence). Trimming took 5 bases from V and 8 from J, leaving 12 bases between them. The CDR3 contains 12 residues.

V gene TRBV18 combines with J gene TRBJ1-5; the match to TRBD1 covers 9 bases. The CDR3 sequence is 16 residues long. Germline V gene lookup returns CDR1 KGHSH and CDR2 LQKENI. The J segment lost 0 bases and the V segment lost 3 bases, leaving 3 bases of the junction unmatched. The CDR3 sequence is CASSPTGGHSNQPQHF. The DNA of the CDR3 is TGTGCCAGCTCACCGACAGGGGGTCATAGCAATCAGCCCCAGCATTTT.

This chain uses TRBV5-1 with TRBJ1-4, with D possibly matching TRBD1 (5 bases). The CDR3 has 15 residues. V lost 2 bases, J lost 4 bases, and 12 bases lay in between. The germline V gene has CDR1 SGHRS and CDR2 YFSETQ. The CDR3 DNA reads TGCGCCAGCAGCTTTGTTGGGGGTGTTAATGAAAAACTGTTTTTT. Its translation is CASSFVGGVNEKLFF.

This clonotype was recorded many times. The rearrangement uses TRBV7-2 and TRBJ1-4; weak D call: TRBD1 (6 bases). V lost 5 bases and J lost 5, with 12 bases in between. Looked up from germline, CDR1 is SGHTA and CDR2 is FQGNSA. CDR3 length equals 14 residues. The chain's CDR3 is CASSPVDSNEKLFF. DNA of the CDR3: TGTGCCAGCAGCCCGGTGGACAGCAATGAAAAACTGTTTTTT.